What follows is one T cell receptor (beta chain) and its context. V lost 5 bases to trimming and J lost 6 bases; unmatched junction nucleotides: 12. The germline V gene has CDR1 SGHTA and CDR2 FQGNSA. The CDR3 length is 15 residues. Method: immunoSEQ multiplex PCR; TCRdb's copy keeps in-frame clones and lacks some. The sample has roughly 200,000 clones, approximately 92% seen once; the top ten hold under 1.1%. This entry belongs to a study of T cell responses to AZD1222 COVID-19 vaccine. The chain combines TRBV7-2 with TRBJ1-2, with 7 bases that match TRBD1. This TCR was sampled from an adult who received the MenACWY meningococcal vaccine as a control. Material: peripheral blood, obtained 28 days after the second dose of the MenACWY control vaccine. As DNA, the CDR3 is TGTGCCAGCAGCCGCCCTTCGGGCAGGGGGAATGGCTACACCTTC. This sequence encodes CASSRPSGRGNGYTF.